A selection of T cell receptor beta chains follows, all from one sample in a study of shared clonotypes between healthy human individuals. TCRdb keeps only in-frame clones here, not all; method: immunoSEQ multiplex PCR. The sample contains roughly 2.1 million clones, approximately 94% of which appear only once. Sequencing input: naive CD8+ T cells from PBMCs. The receptors derive from a man younger than 30 in good health. Some clones in this sample may be carry-over from other donors' samples. CDR3s include the opening cysteine and the closing phenylalanine or tryptophan. Each record gives: J gene, D gene, clone size, V gene, CDR3 DNA, CDR3 protein. The D gene is left open where the match is weak. Clone size is not always given. Where it is, it says once, few, many or a class for expanded clones.

j_gene: TRBJ1-1; d_gene: TRBD1; abundance: once; v_gene: TRBV11-2; CDR3nt: TGTGCCAGCAGCCGGACAGGGGGGAACACTGAAGCTTTCTTT; CDR3aa: CASSRTGGNTEAFF
j_gene: TRBJ2-5; d_gene: TRBD1; abundance: .; v_gene: TRBV5-5; CDR3nt: TGTGCCAGCAGCTCTCGACAGGGGCGGGAGACCCAGTACTTC; CDR3aa: CASSSRQGRETQYF
j_gene: TRBJ2-7; d_gene: TRBD2; abundance: .; v_gene: TRBV7-7; CDR3nt: TGTGCCAGCAGCTTAATTCTGGGGGGGAAGGACGAGCAGTACTTC; CDR3aa: CASSLILGGKDEQYF
j_gene: TRBJ2-2; d_gene: .; abundance: .; v_gene: TRBV19; CDR3nt: TGTGCCAGTAGTATAGCCGGTAGCGTATTCGGGGAGCTGTTTTTT; CDR3aa: CASSIAGSVFGELFF
j_gene: TRBJ1-4; d_gene: .; abundance: .; v_gene: TRBV2; CDR3nt: TGTGCCACCGACCGAGGAGGGCGTGAAAAACTGTTTTTT; CDR3aa: CATDRGGREKLFF
j_gene: TRBJ1-1; d_gene: TRBD1; abundance: .; v_gene: TRBV5-1; CDR3nt: TGCGCCAGCCGACCTAGGGACAGGGACACTGAAGCTTTCTTT; CDR3aa: CASRPRDRDTEAFF
j_gene: TRBJ1-4; d_gene: TRBD1; abundance: once; v_gene: TRBV18; CDR3nt: TGTGCCAGCTCACAGGACAGGGGTGGTGAAAAACTGTTTTTT; CDR3aa: CASSQDRGGEKLFF
j_gene: TRBJ2-5; d_gene: .; abundance: .; v_gene: TRBV5-1; CDR3nt: TGCGCCAGCAGCTTTGTCAGCCCGGCGCCCCAAGAGACCCAGTACTTC; CDR3aa: CASSFVSPAPQETQYF
j_gene: TRBJ2-1; d_gene: TRBD2; abundance: .; v_gene: TRBV9; CDR3nt: TGTGCCAGCAGCTCGGGACTAGCGGGAAGCAGCTCCTACAATGAGCAGTTCTTC; CDR3aa: CASSSGLAGSSSYNEQFF
j_gene: TRBJ2-7; d_gene: .; abundance: .; v_gene: TRBV19; CDR3nt: TGTGCCAGTAGTCTATGGAATTCCTACGAGCAGTACTTC; CDR3aa: CASSLWNSYEQYF
j_gene: TRBJ2-1; d_gene: .; abundance: .; v_gene: TRBV6-6; CDR3nt: TGTGCCAGCAGTTACACAGCCGAGCAGTTCTTC; CDR3aa: CASSYTAEQFF
j_gene: TRBJ2-7; d_gene: TRBD1; abundance: .; v_gene: TRBV28; CDR3nt: TGTGCCAGCACTGTGACAGGGGGGTACGAGCAGTACTTC; CDR3aa: CASTVTGGYEQYF
j_gene: TRBJ1-1; d_gene: .; abundance: once; v_gene: TRBV4-1; CDR3nt: TGCGCCAGCAGGCAACGAGGGGCGAACACTGAAGCTTTCTTT; CDR3aa: CASRQRGANTEAFF
j_gene: TRBJ2-5; d_gene: .; abundance: .; v_gene: TRBV9; CDR3nt: TGTGCCAGCAGCGTTAACGGTTATGGAGAGACCCAGTACTTC; CDR3aa: CASSVNGYGETQYF
j_gene: TRBJ2-5; d_gene: .; abundance: .; v_gene: TRBV7-2; CDR3nt: TGTGCCAGCAGCTTAAGGCAGTGGGAGCGGGAGACCCAGTACTTC; CDR3aa: CASSLRQWERETQYF
j_gene: TRBJ2-1; d_gene: .; abundance: .; v_gene: TRBV5-1; CDR3nt: TGCGCCAGCAGCTTGATAAGGGGGAGGCCGGGAGATGAGCAGTTCTTC; CDR3aa: CASSLIRGRPGDEQFF
j_gene: TRBJ2-7; d_gene: .; abundance: once; v_gene: TRBV7-9; CDR3nt: TGTGCCAGCAGCTTAGCCCCAGACAGCCAAAACCCCTACGAGCAGTACTTC; CDR3aa: CASSLAPDSQNPYEQYF
j_gene: TRBJ1-2; d_gene: .; abundance: .; v_gene: TRBV4-2; CDR3nt: TGTGCCAGCAGCCAAACCGACATTAACTATGGCTACACCTTC; CDR3aa: CASSQTDINYGYTF
j_gene: TRBJ2-7; d_gene: .; abundance: .; v_gene: TRBV13; CDR3nt: TGTGCCAGCAGCTTAGGCGGGATTGGGGACGAGCAGTACTTC; CDR3aa: CASSLGGIGDEQYF
j_gene: TRBJ1-2; d_gene: .; abundance: .; v_gene: TRBV14; CDR3nt: TGTGCCAGCAGCCAAGGCTCGGGAACATTCTATGGCTACACCTTC; CDR3aa: CASSQGSGTFYGYTF
j_gene: TRBJ2-5; d_gene: .; abundance: once; v_gene: TRBV15; CDR3nt: TGTGCCACCGAGACCGAACAAGAGACCCAGTACTTC; CDR3aa: CATETEQETQYF
j_gene: TRBJ2-7; d_gene: .; abundance: .; v_gene: TRBV7-2; CDR3nt: TGTGCCAGCAGCTTAGCTGCGGCCTGGGGACTGCACGAGCAGTACTTC; CDR3aa: CASSLAAAWGLHEQYF
j_gene: TRBJ2-1; d_gene: .; abundance: .; v_gene: TRBV5-5; CDR3nt: TGTGCCAGCAGCTCTCGACTAACAGGGAGAGTTGAGCAGTTCTTC; CDR3aa: CASSSRLTGRVEQFF
j_gene: TRBJ2-5; d_gene: .; abundance: .; v_gene: TRBV28; CDR3nt: TGTGCCAGCAGTTTAAGGTCAGAAGAGACCCAGTACTTC; CDR3aa: CASSLRSEETQYF
j_gene: TRBJ2-3; d_gene: .; abundance: .; v_gene: TRBV7-3; CDR3nt: TGTGCCAGCAGCCAATCCGGGGGCACAGATACGCAGTATTTT; CDR3aa: CASSQSGGTDTQYF
j_gene: TRBJ1-2; d_gene: .; abundance: .; v_gene: TRBV7-9; CDR3nt: TGTGCCAGCAGCAACGCTGCGGGCTATGGCTACACCTTC; CDR3aa: CASSNAAGYGYTF
j_gene: TRBJ2-1; d_gene: TRBD2; abundance: .; v_gene: TRBV28; CDR3nt: TGTGCCAGCAGTTTGGGTAGCGGGAGTGTAAATGAGCAGTTCTTC; CDR3aa: CASSLGSGSVNEQFF
j_gene: TRBJ2-1; d_gene: .; abundance: .; v_gene: TRBV4-2; CDR3nt: TGTGCCAGCAGCCCCCGTAGGACGCAGAGCTCCTACAATGAGCAGTTCTTC; CDR3aa: CASSPRRTQSSYNEQFF
j_gene: TRBJ2-1; d_gene: TRBD2; abundance: .; v_gene: TRBV27; CDR3nt: TGTGCCAGCCGCACGCGGGGGTCGGAGTCCTACAATGAGCAGTTCTTC; CDR3aa: CASRTRGSESYNEQFF
j_gene: TRBJ2-7; d_gene: TRBD2; abundance: once; v_gene: TRBV4-1; CDR3nt: TGCGCCAGCAGCCAAGGACTAGCGGCGACTTATTACGAGCAGTACTTC; CDR3aa: CASSQGLAATYYEQYF
j_gene: TRBJ2-7; d_gene: TRBD2; abundance: .; v_gene: TRBV28; CDR3nt: TGTGCCAGCAGCCGTAGCGGGAGTACGTACGAGCAGTACTTC; CDR3aa: CASSRSGSTYEQYF
j_gene: TRBJ2-2; d_gene: .; abundance: .; v_gene: TRBV7-9; CDR3nt: TGTGCCAGCAGACCGACACGCTTGCCCAAGAACACCGGGGAGCTGTTTTTT; CDR3aa: CASRPTRLPKNTGELFF
j_gene: TRBJ2-5; d_gene: .; abundance: .; v_gene: TRBV9; CDR3nt: TGTGCCAGCAGCGCATTATCCGGGAAGCGGGAGACCCAGTACTTC; CDR3aa: CASSALSGKRETQYF
j_gene: TRBJ2-5; d_gene: .; abundance: .; v_gene: TRBV28; CDR3nt: TGTGCCAGCAGAAAGGGGCGTCCAGAGACCCAGTACTTC; CDR3aa: CASRKGRPETQYF
j_gene: TRBJ1-1; d_gene: TRBD1; abundance: once; v_gene: TRBV27; CDR3nt: TGTGCCAGCAGACCAGGGGGCCTCACTGAAGCTTTCTTT; CDR3aa: CASRPGGLTEAFF
j_gene: TRBJ2-6; d_gene: .; abundance: .; v_gene: TRBV10-3; CDR3nt: TGTGCCATCAGAACCACAGGGATCTCTGGGGCCAACGTCCTGACTTTC; CDR3aa: CAIRTTGISGANVLTF
j_gene: TRBJ2-1; d_gene: TRBD2; abundance: .; v_gene: TRBV27; CDR3nt: TGTGCCAGCACATCGCGGACTAGCGGGAGGGACAATGAGCAGTTCTTC; CDR3aa: CASTSRTSGRDNEQFF
j_gene: TRBJ2-1; d_gene: TRBD2; abundance: .; v_gene: TRBV30; CDR3nt: TGTGCCTGGAGTGTACTTCTAGCGGGATCCTCCTACAATGAGCAGTTCTTC; CDR3aa: CAWSVLLAGSSYNEQFF
j_gene: TRBJ2-7; d_gene: TRBD2; abundance: .; v_gene: TRBV29-1; CDR3nt: TGCAGCGTTGAAGGCCGGACCCCGGGACTAGCGCAATACGAGCAGTACTTC; CDR3aa: CSVEGRTPGLAQYEQYF
j_gene: TRBJ1-5; d_gene: .; abundance: .; v_gene: TRBV5-1; CDR3nt: TGCGCCAGCAGCTCAGGGGAGGGCAATCAGCCCCAGCATTTT; CDR3aa: CASSSGEGNQPQHF
j_gene: TRBJ1-5; d_gene: TRBD1; abundance: .; v_gene: TRBV4-1; CDR3nt: TGCGCCAGCTCCTCAGGGGGGGACCAGCCCCAGCATTTT; CDR3aa: CASSSGGDQPQHF
j_gene: TRBJ2-7; d_gene: TRBD1; abundance: .; v_gene: TRBV2; CDR3nt: TGTGCCATCGAGTACCCGGGACAGCACTACGAGCAGTACTTC; CDR3aa: CAIEYPGQHYEQYF
j_gene: TRBJ2-3; d_gene: TRBD2; abundance: .; v_gene: TRBV7-2; CDR3nt: TGTGCCAGCAGCCTGCCGGGACTAGCGGGATTGCATACGCAGTATTTT; CDR3aa: CASSLPGLAGLHTQYF
j_gene: TRBJ2-7; d_gene: TRBD1; abundance: .; v_gene: TRBV6-1; CDR3nt: TGTGCCAGCAGTGGGGACAGTATGACCTACGAGCAGTACTTC; CDR3aa: CASSGDSMTYEQYF
j_gene: TRBJ2-7; d_gene: TRBD2; abundance: .; v_gene: TRBV9; CDR3nt: TGTGCCAGCAGCGAAGGCGGGACTAGCGGTACCTACGAGCAGTACTTC; CDR3aa: CASSEGGTSGTYEQYF
j_gene: TRBJ2-7; d_gene: .; abundance: .; v_gene: TRBV28; CDR3nt: TGCGCCAGCAGCCTTGACGGGACCGCCGCCTACGAGCAGTACTTC; CDR3aa: CASSLDGTAAYEQYF
j_gene: TRBJ1-1; d_gene: .; abundance: .; v_gene: TRBV27; CDR3nt: TGTGCCAGCAGTTTAAGCCCGGACACCCTGAACACTGAAGCTTTCTTT; CDR3aa: CASSLSPDTLNTEAFF
j_gene: TRBJ2-1; d_gene: TRBD2; abundance: once; v_gene: TRBV4-1; CDR3nt: TGCGCCAGCAGCCAAGCTATGGGGCGGGAGGGCGCTTACAATGAGCAGTTCTTC; CDR3aa: CASSQAMGREGAYNEQFF
j_gene: TRBJ1-5; d_gene: .; abundance: .; v_gene: TRBV27; CDR3nt: TGTGCCAGCAGTGGACAGTATAGCAATCAGCCCCAGCATTTT; CDR3aa: CASSGQYSNQPQHF
j_gene: TRBJ2-3; d_gene: TRBD2; abundance: .; v_gene: TRBV5-1; CDR3nt: TGCGCCAGCAGCTTACCGGGACTAGCGGTCACAGATACGCAGTATTTT; CDR3aa: CASSLPGLAVTDTQYF
j_gene: TRBJ1-5; d_gene: .; abundance: .; v_gene: TRBV10-3; CDR3nt: TGTGCCATCAGTGAGTCGCGGGATCAGCCCCAGCATTTT; CDR3aa: CAISESRDQPQHF
j_gene: TRBJ2-5; d_gene: .; abundance: once; v_gene: TRBV4-1; CDR3nt: TGCGCCAGCAGCCACTTGTTAGGCAGGGATAGTACAGAGACCCAGTACTTC; CDR3aa: CASSHLLGRDSTETQYF
j_gene: TRBJ2-2; d_gene: .; abundance: .; v_gene: TRBV29-1; CDR3nt: TGCAGCGTTTTGGAAAACACCGGGGAGCTGTTTTTT; CDR3aa: CSVLENTGELFF
j_gene: TRBJ2-2; d_gene: .; abundance: .; v_gene: TRBV6-5; CDR3nt: TGTGCCAGCAGTCCCCAGGGCAACACCGGGGAGCTGTTTTTT; CDR3aa: CASSPQGNTGELFF
j_gene: TRBJ2-5; d_gene: .; abundance: .; v_gene: TRBV19; CDR3nt: TGTGCCAGTAGTTCGGGGGTGAAAGAGACCCAGTACTTC; CDR3aa: CASSSGVKETQYF